This T cell receptor (beta chain) emerged from a study of T cell responses to AZD1222 COVID-19 vaccine. Second doses at about 4 or about 12 weeks were pooled. Clones were sequenced by immunoSEQ multiplex PCR, and TCRdb holds only the in-frame ones, with some missing. The sample holds fewer than 200,000 clones, 80% to 90% seen once. The study, taken as a whole, reports: White British donors predominated, females outnumbered males, and clonal diversity was possibly underestimated. In all cases, repertoires were sampled only after the peak T cell response.

Points on this clone: Its target is unknown.

The CDR3 consists of 15 residues. Trimming pared 0 bases from V and 5 bases from J, leaving 15 bases between. Germline loops: CDR1 SGHRS, CDR2 YFSETQ. The receptor comes from an adult who received the AZD1222 COVID-19 vaccine. The sequencing used peripheral blood, collected 28 days after the second AZD1222 dose. The gene calls are TRBV5-1 and TRBJ2-7, with D maybe TRBD2 (6 bases). The CDR3 nucleotides are TGCGCCAGCAGCTTGGGTCGGGGGTCCGGGGACGAGCAGTACTTC. It yields the protein CASSLGRGSGDEQYF.